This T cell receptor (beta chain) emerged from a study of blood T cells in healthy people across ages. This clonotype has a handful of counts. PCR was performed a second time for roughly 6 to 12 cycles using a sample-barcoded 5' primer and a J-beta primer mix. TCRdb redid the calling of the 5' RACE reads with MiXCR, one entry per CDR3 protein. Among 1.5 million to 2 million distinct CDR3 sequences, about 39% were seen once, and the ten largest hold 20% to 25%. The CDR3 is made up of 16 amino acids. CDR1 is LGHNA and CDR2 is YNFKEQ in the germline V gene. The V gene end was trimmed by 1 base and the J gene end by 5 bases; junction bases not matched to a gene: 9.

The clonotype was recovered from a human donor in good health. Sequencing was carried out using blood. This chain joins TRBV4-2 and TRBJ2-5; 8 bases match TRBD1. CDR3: CASSQGPGGELETQYF. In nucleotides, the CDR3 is TGTGCCAGCAGCCAAGGGCCAGGGGGCGAGCTGGAGACCCAGTACTTC.